This T cell receptor (beta chain) is from a study of human T cells and chemical hapten exposure. Study-level information: It was small differences in pooled library volume that mainly caused per-sample TCR yields to vary.

Time point noted: pre-sensitization, week 0. Treatment meaning: therapeutic diphenylcyclopropenone sensitization with weekly scalp DPC. With regard to this clonotype: The antigen is undetermined.

General study results and limits: There was no change with DPC sensitization in TCRs above 1 in 1000 frequency.

Individual cDNA molecules (in the library) carried attached unique molecular identifiers. How the authors handled the data: Samples ranged from roughly 20,000 to 700,000 TCRs, with a median of roughly 95,000. TCRdb re-called the RACE reads through MiXCR, storing one row per CDR3 protein. The authors' filters were not applied to this entry. The table records around 330,000 distinct CDR3 sequences, around 5% of them present only once. This sequence was found in a woman under 30 with alopecia areata. Some clones in this sample may be carry-over from other donors' samples. This sample comprised whole blood, obtained in connection with sensitization to the hapten diphenylcyclopropenone (DPC).

The CDR3 nucleotides are TGCGCCAGCAGCTTGGCGGGGGGGAGAGCAACTAATGAAAAACTGTTTTTT. Amino acid sequence: CASSLAGGRATNEKLFF. V gene TRBV5-1 combines with J gene TRBJ1-4, with D perhaps matching TRBD1 (5 bases). The ends were cut back, 0 bases at V and 0 bases at J, with 12 bases in the middle. The germline gives CDR1 SGHRS, CDR2 YFSETQ. CDR3 size: 17 residues.